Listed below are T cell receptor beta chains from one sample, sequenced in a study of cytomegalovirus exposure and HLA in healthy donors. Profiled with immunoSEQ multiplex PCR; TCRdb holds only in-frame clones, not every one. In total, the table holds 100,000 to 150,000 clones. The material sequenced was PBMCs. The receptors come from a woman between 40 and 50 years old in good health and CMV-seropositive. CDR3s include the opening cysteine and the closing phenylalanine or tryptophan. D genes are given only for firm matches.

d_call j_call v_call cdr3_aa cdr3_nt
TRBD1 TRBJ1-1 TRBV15 CATSDRVNTEAFF TGTGCCACCAGTGACAGGGTGAACACTGAAGCTTTCTTT
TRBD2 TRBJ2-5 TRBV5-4 CASSLLSSGKETQYF TGTGCCAGCAGCTTGTTGTCTAGCGGGAAAGAGACCCAGTACTTC
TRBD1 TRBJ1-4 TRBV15 CATSGGQTTNEKLFF TGTGCCACCAGCGGGGGACAGACAACTAATGAAAAACTGTTTTTT
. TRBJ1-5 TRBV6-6 CASSILGGQPQHF TGTGCCAGCAGCATTCTAGGGGGTCAGCCCCAGCATTTT
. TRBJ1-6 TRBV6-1 CASGSSYNSPLHF TGTGCCAGCGGTAGCTCCTATAATTCACCCCTCCACTTT
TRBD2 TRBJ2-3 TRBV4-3 CASSPQSSGITDTQYF TGCGCCAGCAGCCCCCAATCTAGCGGAATCACAGATACGCAGTATTTT
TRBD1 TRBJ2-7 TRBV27 CASSLGQGAYEQYF TGTGCCAGCAGTTTAGGACAGGGGGCCTACGAGCAGTACTTC
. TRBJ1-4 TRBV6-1 CASSEWAAATNEKLFF TGTGCCAGCAGTGAATGGGCCGCTGCAACTAATGAAAAACTGTTTTTT
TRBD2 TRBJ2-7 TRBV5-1 CASSLGGLAGGPGYEQYF TGCGCCAGCAGCTTAGGTGGTCTAGCGGGAGGGCCTGGGTACGAGCAGTACTTC
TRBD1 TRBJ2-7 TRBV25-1 CASSSFPGQGAGNEQYF TGTGCCAGCAGTTCTTTTCCGGGACAGGGGGCTGGAAACGAGCAGTACTTC
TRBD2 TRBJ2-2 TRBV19 CASSIRTSLAGELFF TGTGCCAGTAGTATTCGGACTAGCTTGGCCGGGGAGCTGTTTTTT
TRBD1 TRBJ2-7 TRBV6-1 CASSDRQGSSYEQYF TGTGCCAGCAGTGACCGACAGGGGAGCTCCTACGAGCAGTACTTC
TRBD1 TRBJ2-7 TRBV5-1 CASSFAGGQGNEQYF TGCGCCAGCAGCTTCGCCGGGGGACAGGGGAACGAGCAGTACTTC
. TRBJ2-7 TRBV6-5 CASGLGPRTYEQYF TGTGCCAGCGGGTTGGGCCCACGAACCTACGAGCAGTACTTC
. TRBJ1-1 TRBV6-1 CASSVRGNTEAFF TGTGCCAGCAGTGTAAGAGGGAACACTGAAGCTTTCTTT
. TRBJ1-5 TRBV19 CASTTWGEGNQPQHF TGTGCCAGTACCACCTGGGGGGAGGGCAATCAGCCCCAGCATTTT
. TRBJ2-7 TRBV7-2 CASRKQGAFYEQYF TGTGCCAGCAGAAAACAGGGAGCCTTCTACGAGCAGTACTTC
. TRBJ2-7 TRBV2 CATKLGSSYEQYF TGTGCCACCAAACTAGGGAGCTCCTACGAGCAGTACTTC
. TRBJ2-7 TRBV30 CAWSPVGRDYEQYF TGTGCCTGGAGCCCGGTGGGGCGAGACTACGAGCAGTACTTC
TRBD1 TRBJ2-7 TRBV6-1 CASSEIGGRFYEQYF TGTGCCAGCAGTGAAATAGGGGGCAGGTTCTACGAGCAGTACTTC
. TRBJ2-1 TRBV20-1 CSARVFNEQFF TGCAGTGCTAGAGTATTTAATGAGCAGTTCTTC
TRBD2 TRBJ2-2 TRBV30 CAWSFWRETNTNTGELFF TGTGCCTGGAGTTTTTGGCGGGAGACCAACACGAACACCGGGGAGCTGTTTTTT
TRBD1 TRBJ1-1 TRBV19 CASSARDRGLTEAFF TGTGCCAGTAGTGCCCGGGACAGGGGGCTCACTGAAGCTTTCTTT
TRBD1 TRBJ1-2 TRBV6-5 CASSPWTGTGYGYTF TGTGCCAGTTCACCTTGGACAGGAACTGGCTATGGCTACACCTTC
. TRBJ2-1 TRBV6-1 CASSGTLVWQLGQFF TGTGCCAGCAGTGGGACTCTCGTCTGGCAGCTGGGGCAGTTCTTC
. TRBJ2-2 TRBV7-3 CASTSRRGAQNTGELFF TGTGCCAGCACCTCCCGGAGGGGAGCCCAGAACACCGGGGAGCTGTTTTTT
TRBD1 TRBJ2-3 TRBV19 CASRDRGLHTQYF TGTGCCAGTAGGGACAGGGGGCTACATACGCAGTATTTT
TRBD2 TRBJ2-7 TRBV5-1 CASSLQPSSGRAGEQYF TGCGCCAGCAGCTTGCAACCCTCTAGCGGGAGGGCGGGCGAGCAGTACTTC
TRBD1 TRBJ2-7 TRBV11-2 CASSYGDRVHEQYF TGTGCCAGCAGCTATGGGGACAGGGTCCACGAGCAGTACTTC
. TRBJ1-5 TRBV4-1 CASSQAHPDQPQHF TGCGCCAGCAGCCAAGCCCACCCGGATCAGCCCCAGCATTTT
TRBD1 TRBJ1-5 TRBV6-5 CASSRQGPSNQPQHF TGTGCCAGCAGTCGACAGGGGCCTAGCAATCAGCCCCAGCATTTT
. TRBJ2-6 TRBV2 CASSSSGTAGANVLTF TGTGCCAGCAGTTCATCCGGGACTGCCGGGGCCAACGTCCTGACTTTC
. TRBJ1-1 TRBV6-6 CASVLGGSTEAFF TGTGCCAGCGTACTGGGGGGGAGCACTGAAGCTTTCTTT
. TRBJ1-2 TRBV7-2 CASSLARRNGYTF TGTGCCAGCAGCTTAGCTCGGAGAAATGGCTACACCTTC
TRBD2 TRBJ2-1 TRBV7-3 CASSIGGGSLHNEQFF TGTGCCAGCAGTATCGGAGGCGGGAGTCTACACAATGAGCAGTTCTTC
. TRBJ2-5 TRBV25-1 CASSEHRVEETQYF TGTGCCAGCAGTGAACATCGGGTCGAAGAGACCCAGTACTTC
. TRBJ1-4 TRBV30 CAWSDRVNEKLFF TGTGCCTGGAGTGACAGAGTTAATGAAAAACTGTTTTTT
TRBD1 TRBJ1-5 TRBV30 CAWRSGTGSFSNQPQHF TGTGCCTGGAGGTCCGGGACAGGGAGTTTTAGCAATCAGCCCCAGCATTTT
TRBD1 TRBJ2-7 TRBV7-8 CASSLETGYYEQYF TGTGCCAGCAGCTTAGAGACAGGGTACTACGAGCAGTACTTC
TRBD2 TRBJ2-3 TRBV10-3 CATTERESTDTQYF TGTGCCACCACTGAGCGGGAGTCAACAGATACGCAGTATTTT
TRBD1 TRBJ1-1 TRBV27 CASSWDRGINTEAFF TGTGCCAGCTCCTGGGACAGGGGGATTAACACTGAAGCTTTCTTT
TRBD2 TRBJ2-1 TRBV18 CASSPLAGTYNEQFF TGTGCCAGCTCACCGCTAGCGGGTACCTACAATGAGCAGTTCTTC
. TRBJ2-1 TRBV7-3 CASSLTSWGERRNEQFF TGTGCCAGCAGCTTAACATCTTGGGGGGAGCGAAGAAATGAGCAGTTCTTC
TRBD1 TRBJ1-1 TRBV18 CASSPDPGGITEAFF TGTGCCAGCTCACCTGATCCAGGGGGAATCACTGAAGCTTTCTTT
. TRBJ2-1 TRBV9 CASSGRLRGQFF TGTGCCAGCAGCGGACGCCTCCGGGGGCAGTTCTTC
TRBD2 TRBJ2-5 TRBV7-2 CASSLGLAGIGETQYF TGTGCCAGCAGCTTAGGGCTAGCGGGAATTGGAGAGACCCAGTACTTC
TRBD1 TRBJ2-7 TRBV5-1 CASRPQTGGIGEQYF TGCGCCAGCAGACCTCAGACAGGGGGGATAGGGGAGCAGTACTTC
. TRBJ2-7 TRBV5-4 CASSLDRNTREQYF TGTGCCAGCAGCTTGGACAGGAATACCCGGGAGCAGTACTTC
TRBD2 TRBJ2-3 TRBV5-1 CASSPMTSGATNTQYF TGCGCCAGCAGCCCTATGACTAGCGGAGCCACGAATACGCAGTATTTT
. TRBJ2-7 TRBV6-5 CASSSGTVLYEQYF TGTGCCAGCAGTTCCGGGACTGTTCTGTACGAGCAGTACTTC
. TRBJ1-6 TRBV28 CASIFSDRRNSPLHF TGTGCCAGCATCTTCTCGGACAGAAGGAATTCACCCCTCCACTTT
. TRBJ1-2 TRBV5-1 CASSSLTVRDYGYTF TGCGCCAGCAGCTCCCTGACAGTTCGGGACTATGGCTACACCTTC
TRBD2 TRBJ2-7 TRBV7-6 CASSPSTAGGYEQYF TGTGCCAGCAGCCCTTCGACAGCGGGAGGTTACGAGCAGTACTTC
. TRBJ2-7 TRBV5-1 CASSPGTFYEQYF TGCGCCAGCAGCCCCGGGACTTTCTACGAGCAGTACTTC
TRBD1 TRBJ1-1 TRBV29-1 CSVGQGGTEAFF TGCAGCGTTGGACAGGGCGGCACTGAAGCTTTCTTT
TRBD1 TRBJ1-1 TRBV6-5 CASNRQGMTLTEAFF TGTGCCAGCAACAGACAGGGTATGACCCTCACTGAAGCTTTCTTT
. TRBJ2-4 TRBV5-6 CASSTGTSSIQYF TGTGCCAGCAGCACAGGGACAAGCAGCATTCAGTACTTC
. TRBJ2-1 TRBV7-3 CASSFSGTEQFF TGTGCCAGCAGCTTTTCCGGGACAGAGCAGTTCTTC
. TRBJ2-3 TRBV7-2 CASSSGTDTQYF TGTGCCAGCAGCTCGGGCACAGATACGCAGTATTTT